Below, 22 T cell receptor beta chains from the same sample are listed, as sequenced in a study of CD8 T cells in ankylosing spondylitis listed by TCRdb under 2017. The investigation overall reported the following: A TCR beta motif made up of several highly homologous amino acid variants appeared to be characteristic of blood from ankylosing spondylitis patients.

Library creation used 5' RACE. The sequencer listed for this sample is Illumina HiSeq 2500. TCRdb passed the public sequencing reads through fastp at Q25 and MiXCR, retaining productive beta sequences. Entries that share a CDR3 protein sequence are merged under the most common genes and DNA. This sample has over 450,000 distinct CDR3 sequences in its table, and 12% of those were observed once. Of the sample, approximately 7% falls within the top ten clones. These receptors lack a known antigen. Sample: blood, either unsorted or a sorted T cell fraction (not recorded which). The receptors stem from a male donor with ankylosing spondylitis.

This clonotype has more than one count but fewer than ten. In nucleotides, the CDR3 is TGCGCCAGCAGCCAAATGGGACAGGGGGGGCAGCCCCAGCATTTT. This sequence encodes CASSQMGQGGQPQHF. V gene TRBV4-1 combines with J gene TRBJ1-5, with TRBD1 matching 11 bases. The CDR3 contains 15 residues. The V and J ends lost 2 bases and 7 bases, in that order; junction bases with no gene match: 4. CDR1 is MGHRA, CDR2 YSYEKL, per germline.

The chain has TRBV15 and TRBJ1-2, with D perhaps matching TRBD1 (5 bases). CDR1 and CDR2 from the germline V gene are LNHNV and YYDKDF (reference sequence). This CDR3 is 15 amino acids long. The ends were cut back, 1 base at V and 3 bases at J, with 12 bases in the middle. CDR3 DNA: TGTGCCACCAGCAGAGGAACGGGGGTGGACTATGGCTACACCTTC. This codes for CATSRGTGVDYGYTF.

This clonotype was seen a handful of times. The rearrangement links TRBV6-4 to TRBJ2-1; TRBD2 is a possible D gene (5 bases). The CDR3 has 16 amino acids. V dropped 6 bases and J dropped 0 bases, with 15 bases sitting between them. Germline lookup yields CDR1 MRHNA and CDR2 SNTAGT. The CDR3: CASSGRETNSYNEQFF. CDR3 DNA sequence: TGTGCCAGCAGCGGAAGGGAGACTAACTCCTACAATGAGCAGTTCTTC.

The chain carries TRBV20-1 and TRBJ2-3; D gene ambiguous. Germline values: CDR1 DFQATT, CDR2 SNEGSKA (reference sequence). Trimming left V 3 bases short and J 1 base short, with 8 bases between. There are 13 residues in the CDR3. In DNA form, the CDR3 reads TGCAGTGCTAGTAGCTTCGGCACAGATACGCAGTATTTT. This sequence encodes CSASSFGTDTQYF.

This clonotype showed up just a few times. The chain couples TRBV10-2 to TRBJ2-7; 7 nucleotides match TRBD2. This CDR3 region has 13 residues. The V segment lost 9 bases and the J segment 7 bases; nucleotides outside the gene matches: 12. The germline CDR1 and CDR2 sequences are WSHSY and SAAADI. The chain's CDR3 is CASRERDSSEQYV. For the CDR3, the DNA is TGCGCCAGTCGGGAGCGGGATTCCTCTGAGCAGTACGTC.

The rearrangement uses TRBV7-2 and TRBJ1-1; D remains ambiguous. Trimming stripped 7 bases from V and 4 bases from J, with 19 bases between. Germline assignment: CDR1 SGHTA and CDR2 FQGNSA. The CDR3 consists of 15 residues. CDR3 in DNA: TGTGCCAGCAAGGCAGGTCCCGAGGATGGCACTGAAGCTTTCTTT. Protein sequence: CASKAGPEDGTEAFF. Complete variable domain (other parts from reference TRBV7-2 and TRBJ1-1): GAGVSQSPSNKVTEKGKDVELRCDPISGHTALYWYRQSLGQGLEFLIYFQGNSAPDKSGLPSDRFSAERTGGSVSTLTIQRTQQEDSAVYLCASKAGPEDGTEAFFGQGTRLTVV.

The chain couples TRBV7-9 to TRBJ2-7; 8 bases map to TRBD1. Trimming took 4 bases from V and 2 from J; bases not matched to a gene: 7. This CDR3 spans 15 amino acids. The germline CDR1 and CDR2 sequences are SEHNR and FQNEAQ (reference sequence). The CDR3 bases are TGTGCCAGCAGCTCCCCAGACAGGGGTCCCTACGAGCAGTACTTC. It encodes CASSSPDRGPYEQYF. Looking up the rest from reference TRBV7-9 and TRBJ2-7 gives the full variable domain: DTGVSQNPRHKITKRGQNVTFRCDPISEHNRLYWYRQTLGQGPEFLTYFQNEAQLEKSRLLSDRFSAERPKGSFSTLEIQRTEQGDSAMYLCASSSPDRGPYEQYFGPGTRLTVT.

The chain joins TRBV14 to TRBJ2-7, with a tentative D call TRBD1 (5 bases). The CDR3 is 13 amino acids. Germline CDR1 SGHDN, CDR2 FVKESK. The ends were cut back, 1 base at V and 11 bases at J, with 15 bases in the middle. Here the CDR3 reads CASSQVGYGREYF. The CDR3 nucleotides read TGTGCCAGCAGCCAAGTGGGTTATGGCAGGGAGTACTTC.

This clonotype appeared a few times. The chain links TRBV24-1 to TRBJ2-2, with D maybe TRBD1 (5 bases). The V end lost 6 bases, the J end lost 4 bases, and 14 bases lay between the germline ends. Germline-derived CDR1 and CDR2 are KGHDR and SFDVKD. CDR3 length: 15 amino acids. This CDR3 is CATSPTDTSTGELFF. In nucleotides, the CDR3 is TGTGCCACCAGTCCGACGGACACCTCCACCGGGGAGCTGTTTTTT.

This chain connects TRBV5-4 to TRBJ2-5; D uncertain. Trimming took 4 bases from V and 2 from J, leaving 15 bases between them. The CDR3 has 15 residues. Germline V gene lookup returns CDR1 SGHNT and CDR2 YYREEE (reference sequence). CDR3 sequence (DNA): TGTGCCAGCAGCCTGGCACAATTGGGTCAAGAGACCCAGTACTTC. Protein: CASSLAQLGQETQYF. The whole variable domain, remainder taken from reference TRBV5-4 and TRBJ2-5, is ETGVTQSPTHLIKTRGQQVTLRCSSQSGHNTVSWYQQALGQGPQFIFQYYREEENGRGNFPPRFSGLQFPNYSSELNVNALELDDSALYLCASSLAQLGQETQYFGPGTRLLVL.

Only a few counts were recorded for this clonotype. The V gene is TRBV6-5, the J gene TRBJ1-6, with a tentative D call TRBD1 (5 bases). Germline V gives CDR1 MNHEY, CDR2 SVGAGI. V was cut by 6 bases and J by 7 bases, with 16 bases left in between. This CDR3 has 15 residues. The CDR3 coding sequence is TGTGCCAGCAGCTACGGGGGGGGTAACAATTCACCCCTCCACTTT. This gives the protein CASSYGGGNNSPLHF.

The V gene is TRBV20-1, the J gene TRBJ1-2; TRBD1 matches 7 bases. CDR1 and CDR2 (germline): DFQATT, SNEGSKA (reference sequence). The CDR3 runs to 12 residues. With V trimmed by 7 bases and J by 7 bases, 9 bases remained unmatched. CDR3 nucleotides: TGCAGTGGGGCAGAGGGGGCCGCTGGCTACACCTTC. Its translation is CSGAEGAAGYTF.

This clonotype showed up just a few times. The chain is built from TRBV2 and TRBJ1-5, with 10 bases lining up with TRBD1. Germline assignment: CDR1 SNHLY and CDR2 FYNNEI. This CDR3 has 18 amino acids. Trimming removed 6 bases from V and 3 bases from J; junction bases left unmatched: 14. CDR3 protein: CASRGTLDRGQDNQPQHF. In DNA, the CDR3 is TGTGCCAGCAGAGGGACCCTTGACAGGGGGCAGGACAATCAGCCCCAGCATTTT.

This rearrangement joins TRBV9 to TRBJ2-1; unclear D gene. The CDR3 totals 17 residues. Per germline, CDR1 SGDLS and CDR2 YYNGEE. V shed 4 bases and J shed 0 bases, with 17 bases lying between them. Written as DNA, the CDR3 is TGTGCCAGCAGCACTTACCGACTCGAGAGCTCCTACAATGAGCAGTTCTTC. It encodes CASSTYRLESSYNEQFF.

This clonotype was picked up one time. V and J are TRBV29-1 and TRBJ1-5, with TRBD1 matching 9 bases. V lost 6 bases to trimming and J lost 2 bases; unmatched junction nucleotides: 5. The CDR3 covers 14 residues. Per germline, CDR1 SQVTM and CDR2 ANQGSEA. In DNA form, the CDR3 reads TGCAGCGTCGCGGACAGGGGTGGCAATCAGCCCCAGCATTTT. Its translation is CSVADRGGNQPQHF.

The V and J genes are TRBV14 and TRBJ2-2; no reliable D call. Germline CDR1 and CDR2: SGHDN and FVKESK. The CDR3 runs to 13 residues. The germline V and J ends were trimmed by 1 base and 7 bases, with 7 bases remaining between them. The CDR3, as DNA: TGTGCCAGCAGCCAAGGAGCGTTCGGGGAGCTGTTTTTT. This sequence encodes CASSQGAFGELFF.

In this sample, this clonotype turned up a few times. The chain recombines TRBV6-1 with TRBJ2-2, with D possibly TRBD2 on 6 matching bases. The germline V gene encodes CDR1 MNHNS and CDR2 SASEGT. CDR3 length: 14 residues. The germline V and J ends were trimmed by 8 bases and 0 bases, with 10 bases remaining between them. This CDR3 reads CASATGANTGELFF. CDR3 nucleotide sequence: TGTGCCAGCGCAACGGGGGCGAACACCGGGGAGCTGTTTTTT.

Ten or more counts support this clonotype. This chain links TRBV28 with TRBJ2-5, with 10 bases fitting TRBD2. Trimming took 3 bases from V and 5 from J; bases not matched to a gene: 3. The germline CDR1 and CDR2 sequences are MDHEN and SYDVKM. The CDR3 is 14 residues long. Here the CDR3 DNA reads TGTGCCAGCAGTTTGGCTAGCGGGAGTGAGACCCAGTACTTC. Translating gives CASSLASGSETQYF.

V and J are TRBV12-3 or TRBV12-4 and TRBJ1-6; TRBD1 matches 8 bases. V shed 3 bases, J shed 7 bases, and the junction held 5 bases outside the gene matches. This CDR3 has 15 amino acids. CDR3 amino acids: CASSLQGAGNSPLHF. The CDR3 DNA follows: TGTGCCAGCAGTTTGCAGGGGGCGGGAAATTCACCCCTCCACTTT.

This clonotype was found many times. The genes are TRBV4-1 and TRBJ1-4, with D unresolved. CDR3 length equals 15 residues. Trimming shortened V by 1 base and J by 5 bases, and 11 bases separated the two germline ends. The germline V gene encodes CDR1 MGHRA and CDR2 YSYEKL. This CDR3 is CASSQVLQKNEKLFF. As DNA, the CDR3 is TGCGCCAGCAGCCAAGTGCTACAGAAGAATGAAAAACTGTTTTTT.

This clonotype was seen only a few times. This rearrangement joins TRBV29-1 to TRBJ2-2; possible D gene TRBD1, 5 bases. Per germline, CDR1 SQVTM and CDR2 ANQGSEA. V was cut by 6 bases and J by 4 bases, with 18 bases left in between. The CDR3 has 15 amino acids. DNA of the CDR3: TGCAGCGTGATAACCCTCGGACAACCCACCGGGGAGCTGTTTTTT. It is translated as CSVITLGQPTGELFF.

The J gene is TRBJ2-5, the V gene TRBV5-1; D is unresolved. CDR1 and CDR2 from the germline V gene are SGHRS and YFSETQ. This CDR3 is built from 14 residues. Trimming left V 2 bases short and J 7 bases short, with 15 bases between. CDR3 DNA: TGCGCCAGCAGCTTCGACCCTTTGCCGGGGACCCAGTACTTC. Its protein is CASSFDPLPGTQYF.